The clone carrying this TCR beta chain was counted a few times. Its antigen is not known. The data originate from a study of cytomegalovirus exposure and HLA in healthy donors. In the study overall: T cells numbering about 179 million yielded more than 95 million unique TCR beta sequences in an earlier analysis.

Use of 60 Vbeta and 13 Jbeta primers characterized the PCR. The method was immunoSEQ multiplex PCR; TCRdb's version includes in-frame clones alone and lacks a portion of them. The profile shows about 150,000 clones, about 84% of them singletons. Whole-study findings and limits: Most TCRs appeared rarely, but some public TCRs recurred in many donors. Analysis was carried out at a later point, and it linked a missense DCLRE1C variant to TCR beta V- and J-gene trimming.

The V gene's germline CDR1 is MGHRA and CDR2 YSYEKL. This CDR3 contains 15 residues. The V gene lost 0 bases and the J gene lost 2 bases, with 8 bases spanning the gap. The genes are TRBV4-1 and TRBJ1-3; possibly TRBD1 for D (5 bases). This clonotype originated in a man aged 18 to 29 in good health and CMV-seronegative. Sequencing was performed on PBMCs. The CDR3 DNA follows: TGCGCCAGCAGCCAAGATACGGGGGCTGGAAACACCATATATTTT. It is translated as CASSQDTGAGNTIYF.